This T cell receptor beta chain was identified during a study of cytomegalovirus exposure and HLA in healthy donors. General study points: Across HLA loci, a later analysis found differing TCR association rates, with DRB1 most and HLA-C fewest.

PCR amplification relied on 60 Vbeta primers (plus 13 Jbeta primers). Sequencing was performed with immunoSEQ multiplex PCR; in TCRdb, only in-frame clones are kept and a portion is missing. The table records 85,000 to 90,000 clones, 65% to 80% of them present only once. For this clone: Its antigen remains unidentified.

Trimming cost V 4 bases and J 9 bases, with 7 bases left between them. This CDR3 contains 11 residues. Germline CDR1 reads LNHDA; CDR2 reads SQIVND (reference sequence). The sample consisted of PBMCs. The V gene is TRBV19, the J gene TRBJ2-1; no firm D call. This receptor was taken from a man aged 30 to 45 in good health and CMV-seronegative. In DNA form, the CDR3 reads TGTGCCAGTAGTAGCGGTCTTGAGCAGTTCTTC. It encodes CASSSGLEQFF.